These T cell receptor beta chains were read from a single sample in a study of T cells in Graves' hyperthyroidism and ophthalmopathy. TCRdb analysed the multiplex PCR reads with MiXCR anew, one entry per CDR3 protein. Altogether about 360,000 distinct CDR3 sequences are present, about 13% being singletons, with the ten largest covering roughly 9.2%. Sequencing was done on a sample of blood. These receptor sequences come from a young woman with Graves' hyperthyroidism. The CDR3 runs from the conserved cysteine through the conserved F or W. The D gene is left open where the match is weak. Clone size, where shown, is once, few, many, or a class for clones that have expanded.

j_gene | abundance | d_gene | len | v_gene | CDR3nt | CDR3aa
TRBJ2-2 | many | TRBD2 | 16 | TRBV27 | TGTGCCAGCACCTTGGGACTAGCGGTTAACACCGGGGAGCTGTTTTTT | CASTLGLAVNTGELFF
TRBJ1-6 | many | NA | 14 | TRBV6-1 | TGTGCCAGCAGTGAGAAAGGGAAAAATTCACCCCTCCACTTT | CASSEKGKNSPLHF
TRBJ2-6 | few | NA | 15 | TRBV6-2/TRBV6-3 | TGTGCCAGCCGGGGCGGTTCCTCTGGGGCCAACGTCCTGACTTTC | CASRGGSSGANVLTF
TRBJ2-5 | few | NA | 14 | TRBV7-3 | TGTGCCAGCAGCTTGACCAGGGAATCAGAGACCCAGTACTTC | CASSLTRESETQYF
TRBJ2-5 | many | TRBD1 | 15 | TRBV12-3/TRBV12-4 | TGTGCCAGCAGTTTAGCGTCCAGGGGGCAAGAGACCCAGTACTTC | CASSLASRGQETQYF
TRBJ2-5 | many | NA | 14 | TRBV30 | TGTGCCTGGAGTGTAAATAGCGGACAAGAGACCCAGTACTTC | CAWSVNSGQETQYF
TRBJ2-1 | many | TRBD1 | 15 | TRBV20-1 | TGCAGTGCTAGAAGGGAGGGACAGGGACAGGATGAGCAGTTCTTC | CSARREGQGQDEQFF
TRBJ2-3 | few | NA | 15 | TRBV18 | TGTGCCAGCTCACCACTACCGGGAGCCACAGATACGCAGTATTTT | CASSPLPGATDTQYF
TRBJ2-7 | many | NA | 17 | TRBV2 | TGTGCCAGCAGTGAAGCGGGTTTATGGGGGGAGTCCTACGAGCAGTACTTC | CASSEAGLWGESYEQYF
TRBJ2-3 | few | TRBD2 | 16 | TRBV3-1 | TGTGCCAGCAGCCCACTTAGCGGGAGTCGGACAGATACGCAGTATTTT | CASSPLSGSRTDTQYF
TRBJ2-3 | many | TRBD2 | 16 | TRBV4-1 | TGCGCCAGCAGCCAAGATGTGGGTAGCGGGGGGGCAACGCAGTATTTT | CASSQDVGSGGATQYF
TRBJ1-5 | NA | TRBD1 | 17 | TRBV30 | TGTGCCTGGAGCCACGCCGCCGGGACAGGGGGCAATCAGCCCCAGCATTTT | CAWSHAAGTGGNQPQHF
TRBJ2-5 | NA | TRBD1 | 16 | TRBV25-1 | TGTGCCAGCAGTGATCGGACAGGGATTCCACAAGAGACCCAGTACTTC | CASSDRTGIPQETQYF
TRBJ2-7 | NA | TRBD2 | 15 | TRBV20-1 | TGCAGTGTCCAAGGCGGGAGGGCCGGGTCCTACGAGCAGTACTTC | CSVQGGRAGSYEQYF
TRBJ2-7 | few | NA | 19 | TRBV5-8 | TGTGCCAGCAGCCCGCGACGTACGATAAAACAGGGTCGATCCTACGAGCAGTACTTC | CASSPRRTIKQGRSYEQYF
TRBJ1-2 | many | NA | 14 | TRBV6-1 | TGTGCCAGCAGTGAAGCGCCAGGCAACTATGGCTACACCTTC | CASSEAPGNYGYTF
TRBJ2-1 | few | TRBD2 | 15 | TRBV7-6 | TGTGCCAGCAGCCCGGGCGGGGGGGTTTACAATGAGCAGTTCTTC | CASSPGGGVYNEQFF
TRBJ2-1 | few | NA | 15 | TRBV19 | TGTGCCAGTAGTATTGAGTTGAGCTCCTACAATGAGCAGTTCTTC | CASSIELSSYNEQFF
TRBJ1-6 | many | NA | 14 | TRBV28 | TGTGCCATCTCCCCCCGGGCCCTCCTTTCACCCCTCCACTTT | CAISPRALLSPLHF
TRBJ2-7 | once | TRBD2 | 15 | TRBV9 | TGTGCCAGCAGCGTACTAGCGGGAGGGTCAGGCGAGCAGTACTTC | CASSVLAGGSGEQYF
TRBJ1-1 | many | NA | 15 | TRBV28 | TGTGCCAGCAGTCCCCATAAGACAGGGAACACTGAAGCTTTCTTT | CASSPHKTGNTEAFF
TRBJ2-3 | many | TRBD2 | 17 | TRBV20-1 | TGCAGTGCAAAGACGGCGGGGGGGCCGTCGGTCACAGATACGCAGTATTTT | CSAKTAGGPSVTDTQYF
TRBJ2-7 | many | NA | 16 | TRBV28 | TGTGCCAGCAGCGGACAGAACAGAGCTACCTTCTACGAGCAGTACTTC | CASSGQNRATFYEQYF
TRBJ1-1 | many | NA | 13 | TRBV4-1 | TGCGCCAGCAGTCGGGTTCGGAACACTGAAGCTTTCTTT | CASSRVRNTEAFF
TRBJ2-7 | NA | NA | 14 | TRBV7-2 | TGTGCCAGCAGCTTGATGGCGGAGAACTACGAGCAGTACTTC | CASSLMAENYEQYF
TRBJ1-1 | NA | NA | 17 | TRBV3-1 | TGTGCCAGCAGCAAACCGGGACTGACTCTTATGAACACTGAAGCTTTCTTT | CASSKPGLTLMNTEAFF
TRBJ2-3 | many | NA | 15 | TRBV5-6 | TGTGCCAGCAGCTTGCCGCCAGGGAACACAGATACGCAGTATTTT | CASSLPPGNTDTQYF
TRBJ1-1 | many | NA | 14 | TRBV28 | TGTGCCAGCAGTTTATTGGCAGGGAGCACTGAAGCTTTCTTT | CASSLLAGSTEAFF
TRBJ2-3 | many | NA | 15 | TRBV5-6 | TGTGCCAGCAGCTTGTATGAGAAAAACACAGATACGCAGTATTTT | CASSLYEKNTDTQYF
TRBJ2-7 | NA | NA | 16 | TRBV4-1 | TGCGCCAGCAGCCAAGATAATATTAGGTTTTCCTACGAGCAGTACTTC | CASSQDNIRFSYEQYF
TRBJ1-5 | NA | NA | 15 | TRBV6-2/TRBV6-3 | TGTGCCAGCAAGGGGGGGGCCCTTAGCAATCAGCCCCAGCATTTT | CASKGGALSNQPQHF
TRBJ1-5 | many | TRBD1 | 15 | TRBV6-1 | TGTGCCAGCAGAACCGGACAGGCGAACAATCAGCCCCAGCATTTT | CASRTGQANNQPQHF
TRBJ1-1 | many | NA | 13 | TRBV6-2/TRBV6-3 | TGTGCCAGCAGTTACTCGGTTTGGGAAGCGGCTTTCTTT | CASSYSVWEAAFF
TRBJ1-5 | few | NA | 13 | TRBV19 | TGTGCCAGTAGTGGGGTGAACAATCAGCCCCAGCATTTT | CASSGVNNQPQHF
TRBJ1-5 | few | TRBD1 | 15 | TRBV19 | TGTGCCAGTAGTAAGGGACAGGTGGGGAATCAGCCCCAGCATTTT | CASSKGQVGNQPQHF
TRBJ1-4 | few | NA | 14 | TRBV7-9 | TGTGCCAGCAGCTTAGGGCAGGTTCCCGAAAAACTGTTTTTT | CASSLGQVPEKLFF
TRBJ2-1 | many | NA | 15 | TRBV28 | TGTGCCAGCAGTCCGCCCCGGTACACGGAAAATGAGCAGTTCTTC | CASSPPRYTENEQFF
TRBJ2-2 | NA | TRBD1 | 16 | TRBV5-4 | TGTGCCAGCAGCTCAGACAGGGGAACGGTCACCGGGGAGCTGTTTTTT | CASSSDRGTVTGELFF
TRBJ1-1 | many | TRBD1 | 14 | TRBV6-1 | TGTGCCACCCCACCGGGACAGATGAACACTGAAGCTTTCTTT | CATPPGQMNTEAFF
TRBJ1-4 | many | NA | 16 | TRBV3-1 | TGTGCCAGCAGCCCTGCGGTGGGCAGGGCTAGAGAAAAACTGTTTTTT | CASSPAVGRAREKLFF
TRBJ1-3 | NA | NA | 13 | TRBV6-5 | TGTGCCAGCAGTTACTCGAGGGGAAACACCATGTATTTT | CASSYSRGNTMYF
TRBJ1-1 | many | NA | 13 | TRBV7-9 | TGTGCCAGCAGCTTAGTCTCCAGGAAGGAAGCTTTCTTT | CASSLVSRKEAFF
TRBJ2-1 | NA | TRBD2 | 19 | TRBV4-1 | TGCGCCAGCAGCCAACAACCTACCCGACTAGCGGGGGGACCAAATGAGCAGTTCTTC | CASSQQPTRLAGGPNEQFF
TRBJ2-6 | many | NA | 19 | TRBV13 | TGTGCCAGCAGCTTAGTACAGGGCAGGGTCGGCTCTGGGGCCAACGTCCTGACTTTC | CASSLVQGRVGSGANVLTF
TRBJ1-2 | few | NA | 15 | TRBV6-1 | TGTGCCAGCAGCCCCCCCCAGAGTTCTAACTATGGCTACACCTTC | CASSPPQSSNYGYTF
TRBJ1-5 | many | NA | 15 | TRBV20-1 | TGCAGTGCTAGAGATTCGGGGTTTAGCAATCAGCCCCAGCATTTT | CSARDSGFSNQPQHF
TRBJ1-2 | NA | NA | 13 | TRBV28 | TGTGCCAGCAGTACTACAATTAACTATGGCTACACCTTC | CASSTTINYGYTF
TRBJ2-2 | many | TRBD1 | 14 | TRBV10-3 | TGTGCCATCAGTCAGGACAGGGACACCGGGGAGCTGTTTTTT | CAISQDRDTGELFF
TRBJ2-7 | many | NA | 14 | TRBV5-5 | TGTGCCAGCAGCCGTCAAACAGGGCCCTACGAGCAGTACTTC | CASSRQTGPYEQYF
TRBJ2-3 | many | NA | 14 | TRBV7-9 | TGTGCCAGCAGCTTTATGCTAGCACCCGATACGCAGTATTTT | CASSFMLAPDTQYF
TRBJ1-2 | many | NA | 11 | TRBV20-1 | TGCAGTGCTCCAGAGAACTATGGCTACACCTTC | CSAPENYGYTF
TRBJ1-2 | many | NA | 15 | TRBV12-3/TRBV12-4 | TGTGCCAGCAGTAACAACAGGGCTAGGGGCTATGGCTACACCTTC | CASSNNRARGYGYTF
TRBJ2-7 | NA | TRBD2 | 14 | TRBV9 | TGTGCCAGCAGCGTCGGACTAGCGGACTACGAGCAGTACTTC | CASSVGLADYEQYF